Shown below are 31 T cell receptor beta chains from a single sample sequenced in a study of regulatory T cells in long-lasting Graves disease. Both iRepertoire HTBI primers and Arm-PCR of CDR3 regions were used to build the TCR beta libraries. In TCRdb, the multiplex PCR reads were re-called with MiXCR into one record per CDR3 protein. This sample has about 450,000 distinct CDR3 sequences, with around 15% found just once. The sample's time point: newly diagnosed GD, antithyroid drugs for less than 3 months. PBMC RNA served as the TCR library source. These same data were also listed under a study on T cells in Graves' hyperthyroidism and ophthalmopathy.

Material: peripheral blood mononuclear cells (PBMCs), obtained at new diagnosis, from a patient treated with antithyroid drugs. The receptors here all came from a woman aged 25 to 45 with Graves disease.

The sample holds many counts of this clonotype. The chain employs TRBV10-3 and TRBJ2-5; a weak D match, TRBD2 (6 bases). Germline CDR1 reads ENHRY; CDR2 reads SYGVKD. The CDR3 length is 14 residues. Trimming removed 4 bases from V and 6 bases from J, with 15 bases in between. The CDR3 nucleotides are TGTGCCATCAGTGGTGATACAGGAGGGAAGACCCAGTACTTC. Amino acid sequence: CAISGDTGGKTQYF.

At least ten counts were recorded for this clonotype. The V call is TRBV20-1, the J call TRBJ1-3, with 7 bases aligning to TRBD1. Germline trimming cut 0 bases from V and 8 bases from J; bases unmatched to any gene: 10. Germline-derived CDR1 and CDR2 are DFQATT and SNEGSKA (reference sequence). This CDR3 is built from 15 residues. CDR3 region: CSARDPTGRYDTIYF. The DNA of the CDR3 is TGCAGTGCTAGAGACCCGACAGGGCGGTATGACACCATATATTTT.

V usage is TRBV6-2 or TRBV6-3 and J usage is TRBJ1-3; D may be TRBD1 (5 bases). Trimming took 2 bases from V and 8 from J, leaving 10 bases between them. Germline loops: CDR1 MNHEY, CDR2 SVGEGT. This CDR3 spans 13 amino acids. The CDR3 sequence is CASSYVRGDTIYF. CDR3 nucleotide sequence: TGTGCCAGCAGTTACGTCCGGGGGGACACCATATATTTT.

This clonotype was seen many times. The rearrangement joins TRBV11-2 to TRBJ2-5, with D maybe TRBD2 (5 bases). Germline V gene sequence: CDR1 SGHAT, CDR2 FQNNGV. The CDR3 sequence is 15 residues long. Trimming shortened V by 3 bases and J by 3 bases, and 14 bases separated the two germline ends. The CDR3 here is CASSFRVAGKETQYF. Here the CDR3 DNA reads TGTGCCAGCAGCTTTCGGGTAGCCGGGAAAGAGACCCAGTACTTC.

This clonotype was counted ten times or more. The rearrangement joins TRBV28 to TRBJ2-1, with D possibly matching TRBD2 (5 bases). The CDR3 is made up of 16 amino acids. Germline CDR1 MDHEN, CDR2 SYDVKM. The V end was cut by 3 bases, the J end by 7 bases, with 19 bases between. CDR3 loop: CASSLEARRKRNEQFF. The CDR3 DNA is TGTGCCAGCAGTTTGGAGGCGCGTCGTAAAAGGAATGAGCAGTTCTTC. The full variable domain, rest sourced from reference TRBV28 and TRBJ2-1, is DVKVTQSSRYLVKRTGEKVFLECVQDMDHENMFWYRQDPGLGLRLIYFSYDVKMKEKGDIPEGYSVSREKKERFSLILESASTNQTSMYLCASSLEARRKRNEQFFGPGTRLTVL.

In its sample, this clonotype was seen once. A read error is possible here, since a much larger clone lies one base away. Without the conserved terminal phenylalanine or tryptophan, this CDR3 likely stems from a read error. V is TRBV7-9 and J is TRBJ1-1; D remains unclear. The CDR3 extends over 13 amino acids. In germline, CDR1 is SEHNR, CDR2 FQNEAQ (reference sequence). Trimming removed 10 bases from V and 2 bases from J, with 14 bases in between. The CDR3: CAILRGGNTEAFS. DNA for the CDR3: TGTGCCATCTTACGGGGAGGAAACACTGAAGCTTTCTCT.

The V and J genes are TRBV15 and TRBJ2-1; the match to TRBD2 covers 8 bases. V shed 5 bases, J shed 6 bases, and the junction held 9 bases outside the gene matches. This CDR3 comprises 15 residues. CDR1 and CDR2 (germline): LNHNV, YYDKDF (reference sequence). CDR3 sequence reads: CATSPGSGSSNEQFF. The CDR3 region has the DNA TGTGCCACCAGCCCAGGAAGCGGGAGTTCCAATGAGCAGTTCTTC.

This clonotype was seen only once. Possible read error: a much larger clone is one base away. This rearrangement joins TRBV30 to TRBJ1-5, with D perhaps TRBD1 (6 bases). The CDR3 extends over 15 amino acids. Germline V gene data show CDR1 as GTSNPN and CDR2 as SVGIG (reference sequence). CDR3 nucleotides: TGTGCCTGGAGTCGGGGGGGCAATAGCAATCAGCCCCTGCATTTT. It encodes CAWSRGGNSNQPLHF.

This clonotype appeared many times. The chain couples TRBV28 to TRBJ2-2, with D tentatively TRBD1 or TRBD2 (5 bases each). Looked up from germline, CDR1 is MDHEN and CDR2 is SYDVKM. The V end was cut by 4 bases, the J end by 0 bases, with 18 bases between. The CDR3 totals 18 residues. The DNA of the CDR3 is TGTGCCAGCAGTTCAATTCACGGGACCTACTCGAACACCGGGGAGCTGTTTTTT. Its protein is CASSSIHGTYSNTGELFF.

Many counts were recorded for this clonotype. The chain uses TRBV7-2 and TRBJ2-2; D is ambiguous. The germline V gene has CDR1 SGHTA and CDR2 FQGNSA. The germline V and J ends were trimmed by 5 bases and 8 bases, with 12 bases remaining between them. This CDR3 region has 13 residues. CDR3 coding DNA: TGTGCCAGCAGCCTAAGTGCTGGAGGGGAGCTGTTTTTT. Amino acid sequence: CASSLSAGGELFF.

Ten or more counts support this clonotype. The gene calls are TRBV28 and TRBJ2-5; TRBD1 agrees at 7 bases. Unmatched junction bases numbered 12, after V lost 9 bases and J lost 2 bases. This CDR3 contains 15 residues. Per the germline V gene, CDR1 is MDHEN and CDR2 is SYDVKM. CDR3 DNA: TGTGCCAGTCTTGGGCCAGGGGGATATCAAGAGACCCAGTACTTC. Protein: CASLGPGGYQETQYF.

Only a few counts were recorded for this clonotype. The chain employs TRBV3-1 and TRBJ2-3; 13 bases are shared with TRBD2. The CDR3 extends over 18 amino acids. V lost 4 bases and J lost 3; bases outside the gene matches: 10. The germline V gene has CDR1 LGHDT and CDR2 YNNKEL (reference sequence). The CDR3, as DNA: TGTGCCAGCAGCCCCCGGACTAGCGGGAGACGGTGGACAGATACGCAGTATTTT. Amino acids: CASSPRTSGRRWTDTQYF.

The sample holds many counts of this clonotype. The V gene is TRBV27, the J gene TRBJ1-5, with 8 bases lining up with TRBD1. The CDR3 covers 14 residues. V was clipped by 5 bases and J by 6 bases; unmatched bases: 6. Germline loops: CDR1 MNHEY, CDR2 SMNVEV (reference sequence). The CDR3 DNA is TGTGCCAGCAGTCCACAGGGGGTACTTCAGCCCCAGCATTTT. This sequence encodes CASSPQGVLQPQHF.

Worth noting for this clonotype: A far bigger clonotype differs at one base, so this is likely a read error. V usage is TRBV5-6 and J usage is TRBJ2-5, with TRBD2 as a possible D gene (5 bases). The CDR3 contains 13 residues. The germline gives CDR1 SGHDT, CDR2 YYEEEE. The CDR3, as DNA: TGTGCCAGCAGCTTAGGAGGAGCAGAGACCCCGTACTTC. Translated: CASSLGGAETPYF.

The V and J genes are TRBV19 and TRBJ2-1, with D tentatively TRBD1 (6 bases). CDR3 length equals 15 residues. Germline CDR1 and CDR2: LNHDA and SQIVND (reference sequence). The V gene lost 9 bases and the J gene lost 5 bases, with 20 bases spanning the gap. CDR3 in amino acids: CASVLQGPRNNEQFF. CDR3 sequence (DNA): TGTGCCAGCGTTCTACAGGGCCCTCGGAACAATGAGCAGTTCTTC.

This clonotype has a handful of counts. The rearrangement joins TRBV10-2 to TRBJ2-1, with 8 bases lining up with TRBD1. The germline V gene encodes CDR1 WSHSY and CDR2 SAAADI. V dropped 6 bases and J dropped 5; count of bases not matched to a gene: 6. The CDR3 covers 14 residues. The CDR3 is CASRPGTGNNEQFF. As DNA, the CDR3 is TGCGCCAGCAGGCCCGGGACAGGAAACAATGAGCAGTTCTTC.

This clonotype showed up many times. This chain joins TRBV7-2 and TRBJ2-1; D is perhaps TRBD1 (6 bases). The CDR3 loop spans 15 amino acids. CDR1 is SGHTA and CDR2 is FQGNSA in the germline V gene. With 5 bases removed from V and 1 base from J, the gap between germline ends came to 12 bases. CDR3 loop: CASSRTAESYNEQFF. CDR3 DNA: TGTGCCAGCAGCCGGACAGCCGAGTCCTACAATGAGCAGTTCTTC.

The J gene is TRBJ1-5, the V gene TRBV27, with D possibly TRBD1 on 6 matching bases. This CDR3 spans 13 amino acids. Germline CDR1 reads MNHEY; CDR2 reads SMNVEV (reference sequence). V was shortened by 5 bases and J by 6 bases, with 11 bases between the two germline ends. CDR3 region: CASSPGEGQPQHF. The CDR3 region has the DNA TGTGCCAGCAGTCCAGGGGAAGGTCAGCCCCAGCATTTT.

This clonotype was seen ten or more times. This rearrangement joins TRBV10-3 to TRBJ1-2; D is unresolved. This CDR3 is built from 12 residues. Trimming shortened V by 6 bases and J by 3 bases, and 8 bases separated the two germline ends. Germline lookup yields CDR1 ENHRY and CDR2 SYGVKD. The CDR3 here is CAISPDDYGYTF. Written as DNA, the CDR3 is TGTGCCATCAGCCCCGATGACTATGGCTACACCTTC.

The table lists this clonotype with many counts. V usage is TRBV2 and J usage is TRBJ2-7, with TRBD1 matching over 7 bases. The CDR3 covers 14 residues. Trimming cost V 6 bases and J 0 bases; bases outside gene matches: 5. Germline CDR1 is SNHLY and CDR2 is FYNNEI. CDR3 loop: CASRAGTVSYEQYF. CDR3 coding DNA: TGTGCCAGCAGAGCCGGGACAGTCTCCTACGAGCAGTACTTC.

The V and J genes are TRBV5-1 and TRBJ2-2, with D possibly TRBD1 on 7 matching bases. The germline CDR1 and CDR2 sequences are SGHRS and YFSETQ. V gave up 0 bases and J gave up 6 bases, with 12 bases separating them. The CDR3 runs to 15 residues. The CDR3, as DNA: TGCGCCAGCAGCTTGGGCCAGGGGGGTCCCGGGGAGCTGTTTTTT. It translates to CASSLGQGGPGELFF.

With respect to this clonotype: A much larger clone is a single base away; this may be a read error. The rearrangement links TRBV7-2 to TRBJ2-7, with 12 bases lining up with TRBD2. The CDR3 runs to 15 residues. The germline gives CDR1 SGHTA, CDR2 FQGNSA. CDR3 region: CASSPRLAGVYGQYF. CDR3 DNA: TGTGCCAGCAGCCCTCGACTAGCGGGAGTCTACGGGCAGTACTTC. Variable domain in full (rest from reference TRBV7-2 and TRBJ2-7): GAGVSQSPSNKVTEKGKDVELRCDPISGHTALYWYRQSLGQGLEFLIYFQGNSAPDKSGLPSDRFSAERTGGSVSTLTIQRTQQEDSAVYLCASSPRLAGVYGQYFGPGTRLTVT.

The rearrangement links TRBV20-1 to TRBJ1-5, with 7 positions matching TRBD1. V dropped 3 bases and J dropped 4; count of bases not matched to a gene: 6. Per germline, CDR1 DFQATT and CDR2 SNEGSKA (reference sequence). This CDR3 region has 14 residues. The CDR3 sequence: CSASEGAANQPQHF. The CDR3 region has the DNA TGCAGTGCTAGTGAGGGGGCCGCTAATCAGCCCCAGCATTTT.

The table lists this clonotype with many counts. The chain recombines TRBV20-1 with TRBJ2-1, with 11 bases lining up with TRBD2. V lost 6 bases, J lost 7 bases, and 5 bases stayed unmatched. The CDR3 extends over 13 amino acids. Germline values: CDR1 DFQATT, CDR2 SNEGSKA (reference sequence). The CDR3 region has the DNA TGCAGTGCGGAACTAGCGGGAGAGAATGAGCAGTTCTTC. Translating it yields CSAELAGENEQFF.

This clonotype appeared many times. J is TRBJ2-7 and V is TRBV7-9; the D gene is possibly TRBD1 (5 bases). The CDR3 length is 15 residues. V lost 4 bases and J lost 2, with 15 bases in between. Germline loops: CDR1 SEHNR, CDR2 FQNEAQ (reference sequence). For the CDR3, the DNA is TGTGCCAGCAGCTCCGAAAGACAGTTAACCTACGAGCAGTACTTC. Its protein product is CASSSERQLTYEQYF.

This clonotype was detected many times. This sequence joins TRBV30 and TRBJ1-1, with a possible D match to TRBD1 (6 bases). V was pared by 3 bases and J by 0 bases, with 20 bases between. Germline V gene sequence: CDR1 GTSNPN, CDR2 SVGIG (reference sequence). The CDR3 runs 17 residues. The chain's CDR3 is CAWSGGTPALMNTEAFF. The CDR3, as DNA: TGTGCCTGGAGCGGCGGGACACCGGCCCTAATGAACACTGAAGCTTTCTTT.

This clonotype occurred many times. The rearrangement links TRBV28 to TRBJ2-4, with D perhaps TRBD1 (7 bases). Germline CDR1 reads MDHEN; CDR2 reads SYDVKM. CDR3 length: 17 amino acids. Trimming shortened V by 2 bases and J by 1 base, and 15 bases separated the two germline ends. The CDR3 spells CASSLGGQRVAKNIQYF. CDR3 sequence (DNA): TGTGCCAGCAGTTTAGGGGGACAGCGGGTGGCCAAAAACATTCAGTACTTC. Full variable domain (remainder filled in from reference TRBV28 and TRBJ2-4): DVKVTQSSRYLVKRTGEKVFLECVQDMDHENMFWYRQDPGLGLRLIYFSYDVKMKEKGDIPEGYSVSREKKERFSLILESASTNQTSMYLCASSLGGQRVAKNIQYFGAGTRLSVL.

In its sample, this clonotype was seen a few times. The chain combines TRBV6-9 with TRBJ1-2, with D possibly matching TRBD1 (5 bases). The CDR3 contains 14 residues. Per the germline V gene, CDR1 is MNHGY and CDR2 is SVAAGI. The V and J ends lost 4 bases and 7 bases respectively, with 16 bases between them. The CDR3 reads CASSSTEKTGGYTF. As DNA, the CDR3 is TGTGCCAGCAGTTCGACAGAGAAGACGGGTGGCTACACCTTC.

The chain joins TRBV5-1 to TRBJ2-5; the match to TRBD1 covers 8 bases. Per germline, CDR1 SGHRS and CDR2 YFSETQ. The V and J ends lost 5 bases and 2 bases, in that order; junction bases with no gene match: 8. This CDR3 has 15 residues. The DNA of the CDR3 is TGCGCCAGCAGACAGACAGGGGTAAAACAAGAGACCCAGTACTTC. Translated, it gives CASRQTGVKQETQYF.

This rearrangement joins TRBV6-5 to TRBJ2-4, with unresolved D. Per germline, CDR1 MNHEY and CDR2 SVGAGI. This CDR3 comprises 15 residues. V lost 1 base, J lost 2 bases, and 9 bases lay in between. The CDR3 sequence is CASSYLDSPKNIQYF. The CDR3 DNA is TGTGCCAGCAGTTACTTGGATAGTCCCAAAAACATTCAGTACTTC.

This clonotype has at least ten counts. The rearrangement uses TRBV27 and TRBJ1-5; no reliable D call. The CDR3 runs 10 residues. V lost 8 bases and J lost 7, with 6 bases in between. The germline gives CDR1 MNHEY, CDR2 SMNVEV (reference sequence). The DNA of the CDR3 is TGTGCCAGCGGTCGCCAGCCCCAGCATTTT. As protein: CASGRQPQHF.